A selection of T cell receptor beta chains follows, all from one sample in a study of cytomegalovirus exposure and HLA in healthy donors. Sequencing was performed with immunoSEQ multiplex PCR; in TCRdb, only in-frame clones are kept and a portion is missing. The data hold approximately 50,000 clones, with over 75% observed a single time. Sequencing was done on a sample of PBMCs. These TCRs come from a boy aged 5-17 years in good health and CMV-seropositive. The CDR3 runs from the conserved cysteine through the conserved F or W. A D gene is named only where the DNA matches it firmly. Size is omitted from some rows. Given values are once, few, many or a class for expanded clones.

TRBV4-1	.	.	TRBJ2-7	TGCGCCAGCAGCCATGGACTGTCATCCGACGAGCAGTACTTC	CASSHGLSSDEQYF
TRBV5-6	.	.	TRBJ1-4	TGTGCCAGCAGCGCAAGGGAGGTAAAACTGTTTTTT	CASSAREVKLFF
TRBV25-1	TRBD1	.	TRBJ2-7	TGTGCCAGCAGTGGACAGGGCCGGAGATACGAGCAGTACTTC	CASSGQGRRYEQYF
TRBV27	.	.	TRBJ2-7	TGTGCCAGCAGTTTAGGGCTCGAGCAGTACTTC	CASSLGLEQYF
TRBV19	.	.	TRBJ2-3	TGTGCCAGTAGTAGGTTAACAGGGAGTACAGATACGCAGTATTTT	CASSRLTGSTDTQYF
TRBV27	.	.	TRBJ2-2	TGTGCCAGCAGTTACGGGACAAGCTATCCCGGGGAGCTGTTTTTT	CASSYGTSYPGELFF
TRBV6-5	.	.	TRBJ1-4	TGTGCCAGCAGTACCCTAGATGAAAAACTGTTTTTT	CASSTLDEKLFF
TRBV9	.	.	TRBJ2-2	TGTGCCAGCAGCGTAGAAGGGGGGGGGCGATCGGCCGGGGAGCTGTTTTTT	CASSVEGGGRSAGELFF
TRBV5-6	.	.	TRBJ2-3	TGTGCCAGCGTAGTCGGGGGCACAGATACGCAGTATTTT	CASVVGGTDTQYF
TRBV6-1	.	.	TRBJ1-5	TGTGCCAGCAGTGAAGCGGTCCCAGGCTCGACCTTGCCCCAGCATTTT	CASSEAVPGSTLPQHF
TRBV13	.	.	TRBJ1-2	TGTGCCAGCAGCCCCGTCCCCTATGGCTACACCTTC	CASSPVPYGYTF
TRBV29-1	TRBD2	once	TRBJ2-5	TGCAGCGGTCAAGCGGGGGCCCAAGAGACCCAGTACTTC	CSGQAGAQETQYF
TRBV2	.	once	TRBJ1-4	TGTGCCAGCAGTGAAGGGGAGGGATCGTTGGATGAAAAACTGTTTTTT	CASSEGEGSLDEKLFF
TRBV7-9	.	.	TRBJ2-5	TGTTCCAGCAGCTCCCACAGGGGCGGGAGGGAGACCCAGTACTTC	CSSSSHRGGRETQYF
TRBV11-3	.	.	TRBJ2-6	TGTGCCAGCAGCTCGACAGGCACTGGGGCCAACGTCCTGACTTTC	CASSSTGTGANVLTF
TRBV5-1	TRBD1	few	TRBJ1-6	TGCGCCAGCAGGGTCGTGACAGGGGATAATTCACCCCTCCACTTT	CASRVVTGDNSPLHF
TRBV7-8	.	.	TRBJ2-2	TGTGCCAGCACTTTGACAAGCCGCACCGGGGAGCTGTTTTTT	CASTLTSRTGELFF
TRBV4-1	.	.	TRBJ2-5	TGCGCCAGCAGCCAAGTTTTATCTTCGGTAGGGGGTTTCGTGCTACAGCAAGAGACCCAGTACTTC	CASSQVLSSVGGFVLQQETQYF
TRBV6-1	.	.	TRBJ2-5	TGTGCCAGCAGTGAAGAGGCTCCCTCTGGGGGCGGCCCGCGTAAAGAGACCCAGTACTTC	CASSEEAPSGGGPRKETQYF